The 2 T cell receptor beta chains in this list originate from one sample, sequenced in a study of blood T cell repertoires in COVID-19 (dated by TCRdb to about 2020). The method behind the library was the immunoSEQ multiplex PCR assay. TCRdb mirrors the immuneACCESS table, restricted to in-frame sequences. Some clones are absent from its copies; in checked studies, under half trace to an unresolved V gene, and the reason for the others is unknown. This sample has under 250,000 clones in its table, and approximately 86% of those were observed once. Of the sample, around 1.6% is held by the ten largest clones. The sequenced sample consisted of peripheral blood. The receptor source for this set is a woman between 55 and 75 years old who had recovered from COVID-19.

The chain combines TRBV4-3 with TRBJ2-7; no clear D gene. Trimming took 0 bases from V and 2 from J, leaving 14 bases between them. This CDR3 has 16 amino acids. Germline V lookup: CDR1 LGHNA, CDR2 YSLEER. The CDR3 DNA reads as TGCGCCAGCAGCCAAGATCGATCCGGGTTAACCTACGAGCAGTACTTC. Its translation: CASSQDRSGLTYEQYF.

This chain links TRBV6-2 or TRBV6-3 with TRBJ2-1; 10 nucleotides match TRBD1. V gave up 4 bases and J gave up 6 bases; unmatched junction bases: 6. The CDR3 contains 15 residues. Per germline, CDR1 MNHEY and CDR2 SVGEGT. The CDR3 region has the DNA TGTGCCAGCAGTTTAGGGACAGGGGTAAGCAATGAGCAGTTCTTC. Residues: CASSLGTGVSNEQFF.